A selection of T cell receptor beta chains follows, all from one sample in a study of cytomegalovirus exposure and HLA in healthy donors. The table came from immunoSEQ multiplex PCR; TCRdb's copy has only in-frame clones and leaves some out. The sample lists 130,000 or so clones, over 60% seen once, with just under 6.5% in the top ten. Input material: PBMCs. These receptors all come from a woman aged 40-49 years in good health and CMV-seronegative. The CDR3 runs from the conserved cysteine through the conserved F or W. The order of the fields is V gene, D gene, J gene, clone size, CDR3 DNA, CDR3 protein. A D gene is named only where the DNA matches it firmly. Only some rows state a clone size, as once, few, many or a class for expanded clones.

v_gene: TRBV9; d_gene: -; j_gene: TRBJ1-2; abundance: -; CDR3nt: TGTGCCAGCAGCGTAGCTGGCCGTAACTATGGCTACACCTTC; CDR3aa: CASSVAGRNYGYTF
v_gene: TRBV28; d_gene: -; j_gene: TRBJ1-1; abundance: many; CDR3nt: TGTGCCAGCAGTTTACCGGACGGGGGGAAAGCTTTCTTT; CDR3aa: CASSLPDGGKAFF
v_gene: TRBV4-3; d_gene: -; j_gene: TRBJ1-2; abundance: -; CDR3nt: TGCGCCAGCAGCCAAGGGGGGGGAGTGGACTATGGCTACACCTTC; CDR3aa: CASSQGGGVDYGYTF
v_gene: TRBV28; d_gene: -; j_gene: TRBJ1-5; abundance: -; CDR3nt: TGTGCCAGCAGGGAGCCAGGGGCAGTTCAGCCCCAGCATTTT; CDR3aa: CASREPGAVQPQHF
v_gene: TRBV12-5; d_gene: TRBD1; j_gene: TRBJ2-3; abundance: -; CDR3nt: TGTGCTAGTGGTCCCGACAGGGGAGATACGCAGTATTTT; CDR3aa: CASGPDRGDTQYF
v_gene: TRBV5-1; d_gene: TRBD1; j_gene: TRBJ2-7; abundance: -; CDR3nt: TGCGCCTCCACTCCAAGGACAGGGCCCTACGAGCAGTACTTC; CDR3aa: CASTPRTGPYEQYF
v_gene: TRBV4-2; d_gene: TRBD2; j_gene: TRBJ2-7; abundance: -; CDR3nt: TGTGCCAGCAGCCAAGATCGAACGGGGGGGCGATACGAGCAGTACTTC; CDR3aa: CASSQDRTGGRYEQYF
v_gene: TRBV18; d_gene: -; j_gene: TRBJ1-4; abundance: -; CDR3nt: TGTGCCAGCTCAAATTTTGACAGCTCAACTAATGAAAAACTGTTTTTT; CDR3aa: CASSNFDSSTNEKLFF
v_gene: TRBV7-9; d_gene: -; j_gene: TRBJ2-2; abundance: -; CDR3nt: TGTGCCAGCAGCGCCCGGGACTCCCTCAGGGGGGAGCTGTTTTTT; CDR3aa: CASSARDSLRGELFF
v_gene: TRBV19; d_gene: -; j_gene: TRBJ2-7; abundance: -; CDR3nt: TGTGCCAGCTCCCGGGGCTACGAGCAGTACTTC; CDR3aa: CASSRGYEQYF
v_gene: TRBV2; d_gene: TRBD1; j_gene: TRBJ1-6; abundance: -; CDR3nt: TGTGCCAGCAAGGAGACAGGGCGTAATAATTCACCCCTCCACTTT; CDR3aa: CASKETGRNNSPLHF
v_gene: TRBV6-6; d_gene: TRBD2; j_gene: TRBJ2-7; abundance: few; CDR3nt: TGTGCCAGCGGACTACTAGCGGGAGGCACCGAGCAGTACTTC; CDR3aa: CASGLLAGGTEQYF
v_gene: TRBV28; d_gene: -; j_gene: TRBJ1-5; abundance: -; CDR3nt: TGTGCCAGCAGTTTAATGGGGGCAGTTAATCAGCCCCAGCATTTT; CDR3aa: CASSLMGAVNQPQHF
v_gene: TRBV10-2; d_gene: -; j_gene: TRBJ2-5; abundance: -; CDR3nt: TGCGCCAGCAGTGATCAGCAGGGATCAGCAGAGACCCAGTACTTC; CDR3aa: CASSDQQGSAETQYF
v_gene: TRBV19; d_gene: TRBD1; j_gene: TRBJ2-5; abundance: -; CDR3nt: TGTGCCAGTAGTAGCATTGACAGGGCGAAGACCCAGTACTTC; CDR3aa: CASSSIDRAKTQYF
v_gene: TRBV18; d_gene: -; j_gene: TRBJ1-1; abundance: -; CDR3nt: TGTGCCAGCTCTCCGATAGCCGAACTGAACACTGAAGCTTTCTTT; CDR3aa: CASSPIAELNTEAFF
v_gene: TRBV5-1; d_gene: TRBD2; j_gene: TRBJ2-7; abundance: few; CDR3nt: TGCGCCAGCAGCTTGGAGAGCGGGAGGGACGAGCAGTACTTC; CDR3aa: CASSLESGRDEQYF
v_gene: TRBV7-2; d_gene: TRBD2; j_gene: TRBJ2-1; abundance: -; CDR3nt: TGTGCCAGCAGGAGCGGGAGAAACTACAATGAGCAGTTCTTC; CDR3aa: CASRSGRNYNEQFF
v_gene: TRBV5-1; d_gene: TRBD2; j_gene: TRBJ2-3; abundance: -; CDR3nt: TGCGCCAGCAGCCCCCGAGGGAGGGCCGACCACACAGATACGCAGTATTTT; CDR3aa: CASSPRGRADHTDTQYF
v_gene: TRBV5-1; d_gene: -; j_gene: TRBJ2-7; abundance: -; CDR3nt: TGCGCCAGCAGCTTCGGTGACTCCGACTCCTACGAGCAGTACTTC; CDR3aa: CASSFGDSDSYEQYF